The T cell receptor (beta chain) described here comes from a study of cytomegalovirus exposure and HLA in healthy donors. The CDR3 length is 16 residues. V was clipped by 6 bases and J by 0 bases; unmatched bases: 9. Germline CDR1 and CDR2: SNHLY and FYNNEI. 60 Vbeta and 13 Jbeta primers were used in PCR. Sequencing was performed with immunoSEQ multiplex PCR; in TCRdb, only in-frame clones are kept and a portion is missing. The repertoire holds tens of thousands of clones, with approximately 78% as singletons. Sequenced: PBMCs. V usage is TRBV2 and J usage is TRBJ1-1; the match to TRBD1 covers 8 bases. The TCR originated in a man in his forties in good health and CMV-seronegative. In DNA form, the CDR3 reads TGTGCCAGCAGCGAGGGACAGGTCGCCATGAACACTGAAGCTTTCTTT. Translated, it gives CASSEGQVAMNTEAFF.